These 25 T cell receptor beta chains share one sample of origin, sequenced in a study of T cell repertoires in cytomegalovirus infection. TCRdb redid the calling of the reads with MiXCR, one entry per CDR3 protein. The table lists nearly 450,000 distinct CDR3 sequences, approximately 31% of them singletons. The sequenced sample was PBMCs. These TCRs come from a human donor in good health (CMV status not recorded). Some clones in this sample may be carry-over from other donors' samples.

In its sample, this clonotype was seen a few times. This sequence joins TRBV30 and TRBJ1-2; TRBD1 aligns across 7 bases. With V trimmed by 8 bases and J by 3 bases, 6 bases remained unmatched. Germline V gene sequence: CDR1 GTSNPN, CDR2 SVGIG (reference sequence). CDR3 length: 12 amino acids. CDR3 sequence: CAHPGTDYGYTF. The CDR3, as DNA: TGTGCCCACCCCGGGACAGACTATGGCTACACCTTC.

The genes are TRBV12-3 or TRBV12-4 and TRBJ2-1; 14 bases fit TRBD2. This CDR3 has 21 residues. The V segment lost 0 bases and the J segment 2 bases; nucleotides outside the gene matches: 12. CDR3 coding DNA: TGTGCCAGCAGTTTAGCGCAGAAGACTAGCGGGGGGGCAGACGCCTACAATGAGCAGTTCTTC. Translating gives CASSLAQKTSGGADAYNEQFF.

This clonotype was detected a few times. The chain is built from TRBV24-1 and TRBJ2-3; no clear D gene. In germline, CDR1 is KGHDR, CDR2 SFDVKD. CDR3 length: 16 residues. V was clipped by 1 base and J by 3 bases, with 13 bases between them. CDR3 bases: TGTGCCACCAGTGATTTCGGCAGCCCGAGGACAGATACGCAGTATTTT. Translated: CATSDFGSPRTDTQYF.

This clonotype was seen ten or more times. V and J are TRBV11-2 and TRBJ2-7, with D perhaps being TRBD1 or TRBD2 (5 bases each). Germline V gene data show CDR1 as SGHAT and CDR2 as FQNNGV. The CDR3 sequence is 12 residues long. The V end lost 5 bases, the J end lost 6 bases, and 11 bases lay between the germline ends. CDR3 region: CASSAPGREQYF. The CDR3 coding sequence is TGTGCCAGCAGCGCCCCGGGGCGCGAGCAGTACTTC.

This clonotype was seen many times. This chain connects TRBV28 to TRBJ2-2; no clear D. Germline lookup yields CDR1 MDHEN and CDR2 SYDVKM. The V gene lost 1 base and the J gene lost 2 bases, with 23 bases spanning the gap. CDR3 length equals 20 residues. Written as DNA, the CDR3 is TGTGCCAGCAGTTTATTTTTTTCCGGGTCTATCGGACGTAACACCGGGGAGCTGTTTTTT. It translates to CASSLFFSGSIGRNTGELFF.

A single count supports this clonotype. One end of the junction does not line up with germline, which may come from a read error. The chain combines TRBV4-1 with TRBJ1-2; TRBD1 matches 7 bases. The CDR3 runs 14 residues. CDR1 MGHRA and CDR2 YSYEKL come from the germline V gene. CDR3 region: CSSSQERGRVGYTF. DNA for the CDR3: TGCTCCAGCAGCCAAGAGAGGGGGCGCGTGGGCTACACCTTC.

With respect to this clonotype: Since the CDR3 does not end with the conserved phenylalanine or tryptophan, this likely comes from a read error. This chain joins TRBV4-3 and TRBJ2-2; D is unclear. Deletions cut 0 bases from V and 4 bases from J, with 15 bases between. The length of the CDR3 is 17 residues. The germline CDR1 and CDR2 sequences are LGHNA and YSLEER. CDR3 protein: CASSQDPSSSPTGELFC. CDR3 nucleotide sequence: TGCGCCAGCAGCCAAGATCCGAGTAGCAGTCCCACCGGGGAGCTGTTTTGT.

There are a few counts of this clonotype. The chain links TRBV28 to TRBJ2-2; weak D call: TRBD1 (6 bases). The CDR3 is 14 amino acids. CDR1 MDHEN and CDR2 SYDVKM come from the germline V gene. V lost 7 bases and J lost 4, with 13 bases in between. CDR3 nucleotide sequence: TGTGCCAGCATCGGACAGAGCATCACCGGGGAGCTGTTTTTT. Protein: CASIGQSITGELFF.

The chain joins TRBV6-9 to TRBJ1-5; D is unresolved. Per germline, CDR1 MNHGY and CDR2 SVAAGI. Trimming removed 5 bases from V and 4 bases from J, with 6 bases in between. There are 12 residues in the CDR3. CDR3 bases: TGTGCCAGCAGTCGGACGAATCAGCCCCAGCATTTT. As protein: CASSRTNQPQHF.

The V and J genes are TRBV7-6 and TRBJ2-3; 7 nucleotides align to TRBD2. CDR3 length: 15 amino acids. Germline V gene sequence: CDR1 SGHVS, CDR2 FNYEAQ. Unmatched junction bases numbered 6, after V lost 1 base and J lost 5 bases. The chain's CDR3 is CASSLGTSEGDTQYF. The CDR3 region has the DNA TGTGCCAGCAGCTTAGGTACTAGCGAGGGAGATACGCAGTATTTT.

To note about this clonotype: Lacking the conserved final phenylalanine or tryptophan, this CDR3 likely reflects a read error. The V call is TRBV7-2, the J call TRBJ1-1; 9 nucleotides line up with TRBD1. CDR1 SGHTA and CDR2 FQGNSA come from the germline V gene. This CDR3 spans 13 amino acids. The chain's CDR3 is CAISLDRGPEAFV. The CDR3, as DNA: TGTGCCATCAGCTTGGACAGGGGACCTGAAGCTTTCGTT.

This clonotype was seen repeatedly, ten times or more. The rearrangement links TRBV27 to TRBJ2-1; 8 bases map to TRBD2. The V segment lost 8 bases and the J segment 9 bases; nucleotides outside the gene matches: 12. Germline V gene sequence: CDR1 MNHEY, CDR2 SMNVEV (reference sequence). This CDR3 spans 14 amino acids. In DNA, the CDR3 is TGTGCCAGCTCCGCGGGGGGTGTTTATGGTGAGCAGTTCTTC. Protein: CASSAGGVYGEQFF.

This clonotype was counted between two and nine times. This chain's CDR3 is CASSPPQGKREAFF. The CDR3, as DNA: TGTGCCAGCAGCCCCCCCCAGGGGAAGAGGGAAGCTTTCTTT. V gene TRBV5-6 combines with J gene TRBJ1-1; possible D gene TRBD1, 6 bases. Trimming removed 4 bases at V and 8 bases at J, with 18 bases between. The CDR3 sequence is 14 residues long. Germline lookup yields CDR1 SGHDT and CDR2 YYEEEE.

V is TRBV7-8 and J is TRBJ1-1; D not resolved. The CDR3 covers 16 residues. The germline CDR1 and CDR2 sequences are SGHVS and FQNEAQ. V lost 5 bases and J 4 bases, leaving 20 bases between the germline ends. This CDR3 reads CASSHSRRLNGTEAFF. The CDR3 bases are TGTGCCAGCAGCCACTCTAGGCGGTTAAATGGCACTGAAGCTTTCTTT.

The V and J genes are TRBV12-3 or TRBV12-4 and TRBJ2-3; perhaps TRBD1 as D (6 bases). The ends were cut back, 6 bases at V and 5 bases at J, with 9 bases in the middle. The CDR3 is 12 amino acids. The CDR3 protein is CASSPQGDTQYF. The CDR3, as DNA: TGTGCCAGCAGCCCACAGGGAGATACGCAGTATTTT.

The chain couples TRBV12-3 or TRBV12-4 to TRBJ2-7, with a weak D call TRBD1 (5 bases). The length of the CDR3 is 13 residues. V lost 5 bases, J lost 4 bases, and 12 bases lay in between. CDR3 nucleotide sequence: TGTGCCAGCAGTCAACAGGACACTTACGAGCAGTACTTC. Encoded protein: CASSQQDTYEQYF.

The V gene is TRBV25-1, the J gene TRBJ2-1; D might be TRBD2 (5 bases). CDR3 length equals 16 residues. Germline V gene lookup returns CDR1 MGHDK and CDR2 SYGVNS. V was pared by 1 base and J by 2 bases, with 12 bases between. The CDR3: CASSESGLGAYNEQFF. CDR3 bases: TGTGCCAGCAGTGAATCCGGGCTGGGAGCCTACAATGAGCAGTTCTTC. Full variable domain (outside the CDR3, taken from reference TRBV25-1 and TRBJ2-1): EADIYQTPRYLVIGTGKKITLECSQTMGHDKMYWYQQDPGMELHLIHYSYGVNSTEKGDLSSESTVSRIRTEHFPLTLESARPSHTSQYLCASSESGLGAYNEQFFGPGTRLTVL.

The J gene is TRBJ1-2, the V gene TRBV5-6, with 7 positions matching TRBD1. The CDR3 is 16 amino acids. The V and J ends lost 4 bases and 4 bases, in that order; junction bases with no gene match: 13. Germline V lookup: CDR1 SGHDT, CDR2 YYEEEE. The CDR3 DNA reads TGTGCCAGCAGCAAACCGGACAGGCCTGTCGGCTATGGCTACACCTTC. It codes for CASSKPDRPVGYGYTF.

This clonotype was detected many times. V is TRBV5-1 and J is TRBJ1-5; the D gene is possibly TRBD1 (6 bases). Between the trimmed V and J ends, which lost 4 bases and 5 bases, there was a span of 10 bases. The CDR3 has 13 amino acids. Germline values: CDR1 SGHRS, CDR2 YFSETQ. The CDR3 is CASSPEGDQPQHF. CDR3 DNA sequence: TGCGCCAGCAGCCCGGAGGGGGATCAGCCCCAGCATTTT.

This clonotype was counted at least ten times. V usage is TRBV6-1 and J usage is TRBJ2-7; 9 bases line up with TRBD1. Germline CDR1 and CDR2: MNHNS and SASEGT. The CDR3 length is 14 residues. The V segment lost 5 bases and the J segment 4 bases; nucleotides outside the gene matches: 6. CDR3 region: CASSPGQGTYEQYF. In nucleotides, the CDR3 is TGTGCCAGCAGTCCGGGACAGGGCACTTACGAGCAGTACTTC.

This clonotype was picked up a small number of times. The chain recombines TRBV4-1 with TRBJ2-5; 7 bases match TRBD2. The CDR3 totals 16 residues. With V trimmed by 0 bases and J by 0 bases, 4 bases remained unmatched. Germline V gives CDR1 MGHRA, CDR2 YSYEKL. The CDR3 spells CASSQEPLANQETQYF. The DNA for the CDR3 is TGCGCCAGCAGCCAAGAGCCACTAGCGAACCAAGAGACCCAGTACTTC.

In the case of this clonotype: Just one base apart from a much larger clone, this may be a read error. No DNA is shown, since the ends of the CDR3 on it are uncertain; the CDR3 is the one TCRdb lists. The CDR3 region is CASILDFYCYTF. The rearrangement uses TRBV12-3 or TRBV12-4 and TRBJ1-2. Ends included, the CDR3 has 12 residues.

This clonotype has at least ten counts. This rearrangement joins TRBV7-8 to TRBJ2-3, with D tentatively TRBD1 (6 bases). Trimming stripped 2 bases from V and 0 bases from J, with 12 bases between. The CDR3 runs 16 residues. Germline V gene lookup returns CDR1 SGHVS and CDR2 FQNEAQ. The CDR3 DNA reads TGTGCCAGCAGCTTAAGGCCAGGGGTTAGCACAGATACGCAGTATTTT. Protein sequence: CASSLRPGVSTDTQYF.

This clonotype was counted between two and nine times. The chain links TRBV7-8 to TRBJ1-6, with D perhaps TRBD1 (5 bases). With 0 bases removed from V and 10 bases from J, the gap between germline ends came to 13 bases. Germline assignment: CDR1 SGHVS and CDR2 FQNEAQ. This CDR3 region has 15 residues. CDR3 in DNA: TGTGCCAGCAGCTTAGCCGCAGGGTCTAACTCACCCCTCCACTTT. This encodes CASSLAAGSNSPLHF.

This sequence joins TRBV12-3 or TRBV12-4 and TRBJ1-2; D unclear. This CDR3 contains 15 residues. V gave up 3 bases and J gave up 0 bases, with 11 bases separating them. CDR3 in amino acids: CASSLRETTNYGYTF. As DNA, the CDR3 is TGTGCCAGCAGTTTGAGAGAAACAACTAACTATGGCTACACCTTC.